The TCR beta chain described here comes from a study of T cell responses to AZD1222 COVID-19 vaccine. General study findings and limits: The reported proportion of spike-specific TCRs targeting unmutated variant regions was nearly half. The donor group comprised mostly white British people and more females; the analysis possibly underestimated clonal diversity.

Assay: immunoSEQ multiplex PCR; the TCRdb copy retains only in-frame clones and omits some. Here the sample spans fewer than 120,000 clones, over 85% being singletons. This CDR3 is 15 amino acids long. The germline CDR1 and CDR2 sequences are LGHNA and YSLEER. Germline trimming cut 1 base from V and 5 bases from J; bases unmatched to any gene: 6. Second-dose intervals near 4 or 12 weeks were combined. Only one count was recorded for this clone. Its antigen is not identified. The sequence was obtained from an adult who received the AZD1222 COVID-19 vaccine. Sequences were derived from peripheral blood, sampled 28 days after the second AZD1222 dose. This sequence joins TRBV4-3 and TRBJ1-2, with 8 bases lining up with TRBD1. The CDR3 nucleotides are TGCGCCAGCAGCCAAGTTGGACAGGGTCGGTATGGCTACACCTTC. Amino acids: CASSQVGQGRYGYTF.